The rows below give T cell receptor beta chains drawn from one sample of a study of PD-1 blockade in classical Hodgkin lymphoma. The assay was immunoSEQ multiplex PCR, and TCRdb's table has in-frame clones only and misses some. The top ten clones hold about 12% of a sample with about 97,000 clones, roughly 88% of them seen once. Specimen: peripheral blood mononuclear cells (PBMCs), collected at baseline. The origin of the receptors is a human donor with classical Hodgkin lymphoma. Both conserved end residues are part of each CDR3. A D gene is named only where the DNA matches it firmly. Part of the rows lack a size; the others show once, few, many or a class for expanded clones.

J gene	V gene	D gene	clone size	CDR3 DNA	CDR3 protein
TRBJ2-5	TRBV19	TRBD1	few	TGTGCCAGTAGTATAGGAGGGCAGGGGGTGGGGACCCAGTACTTC	CASSIGGQGVGTQYF
TRBJ2-1	TRBV6-1	-	-	TGTGCCAGCAGGGACGGGGCCAATGAGCAGTTCTTC	CASRDGANEQFF
TRBJ2-7	TRBV7-2	-	-	TGTGCCAGCAGCTTAGATACTAGCATGAGTTACTTC	CASSLDTSMSYF
TRBJ1-1	TRBV5-1	TRBD1	-	TGCGCCAGCAGCCCCAATGTGGGGGGGGACAGGGAGGCGTTCTTT	CASSPNVGGDREAFF
TRBJ1-2	TRBV4-2	-	-	TGTGCCAGCAGCCAAGGGACGGACTATGGCTACACCTTC	CASSQGTDYGYTF
TRBJ2-2	TRBV4-2	TRBD1	-	TGTGCCAGCAGCCAAGGTCAGGGGGCCACCGGGGAGCTGTTTTTT	CASSQGQGATGELFF
TRBJ1-3	TRBV14	-	-	TGTGCCAGCAGCCAAGATTGGAGGGGCACCATATATTTT	CASSQDWRGTIYF
TRBJ2-1	TRBV7-9	-	-	TGTGCCAGCATCGCCAGCGGACGGGGTAATGAGCAGTTCTTC	CASIASGRGNEQFF
TRBJ1-1	TRBV18	TRBD1	-	TGTGCCAGCTCACCGGAGACAGGGGGCACTGAAGCTTTCTTT	CASSPETGGTEAFF
TRBJ2-5	TRBV6-6	-	-	TGTGCCAGCAGCCAACGGGGCCAGCGGGCAGAGACCCAGTACTTC	CASSQRGQRAETQYF
TRBJ2-3	TRBV6-5	-	-	TGTGCCAGCAGTTACCGGATCACAGATACGCAGTATTTT	CASSYRITDTQYF
TRBJ1-1	TRBV9	-	-	TGTGCCAGCAGCGGCACCAGTAGACAACATATGAACACTGAAGCTTTCTTT	CASSGTSRQHMNTEAFF
TRBJ2-1	TRBV30	TRBD2	-	TGTGCCTGGAGTGGTCCTAGCGGAGGCCTCAAAGAGCAGTTCTTC	CAWSGPSGGLKEQFF
TRBJ2-5	TRBV5-1	TRBD1	-	TGCGCCAGCAGCACGGGGACAGGGTCGGAGACCCAGTACTTC	CASSTGTGSETQYF
TRBJ2-5	TRBV7-2	-	-	TGTGCCAGCAGCTTAGCACGGCCGGGTGGCGGAGAGACCCAGTACTTC	CASSLARPGGGETQYF
TRBJ1-2	TRBV6-1	-	-	TGTGCCAGCAGTGAAGGAGGAGCCGCTAACTATGGCTACACCTTC	CASSEGGAANYGYTF
TRBJ2-7	TRBV6-1	TRBD2	-	TGTGCCAGCAGAGTCCCGGGAGGAGGCGAGCAGTACTTC	CASRVPGGGEQYF
TRBJ1-2	TRBV7-2	-	few	TGTGCCAGCAGCTTAGGTGGCTTGGGAGCTACCTATGGCTACACCTTC	CASSLGGLGATYGYTF
TRBJ1-1	TRBV30	-	once	TGTGCCCGTAGATCGACGAACACTGAAGCTTTCTTT	CARRSTNTEAFF